The clone carrying this T cell receptor beta chain has only one observation. Its antigen is unknown. Repertoires were generated with immunoSEQ multiplex PCR, while TCRdb's copy carries only in-frame clones and drops some. The sample gives around 87,000 clones, approximately 91% of which show up once; 20% to 25% is in the top ten. These data come from a study of T cell responses to AZD1222 COVID-19 vaccine. General study findings and limits: None of the repertoires were sampled until the peak T cell response had passed.

The germline V gene encodes CDR1 SGHTA and CDR2 FQGNSA. The CDR3 is made up of 15 amino acids. The V segment lost 6 bases and the J segment 7 bases; nucleotides outside the gene matches: 9. The sequenced sample was peripheral blood, obtained on day 0 of AZD1222 vaccination. This receptor was taken from an adult in good health. This chain connects TRBV7-2 to TRBJ1-4, with 9 bases fitting TRBD1. CDR3 residues: CASRPPQGAGEKLFF. The CDR3 region has the DNA TGTGCCAGCAGACCTCCACAGGGGGCCGGTGAAAAACTGTTTTTT.